The 18 T cell receptor beta chains below were found in one sample sequenced in a study of cytomegalovirus exposure and HLA in healthy donors. Both 60 Vbeta primers and 13 Jbeta primers went into the PCR. Libraries were prepared by immunoSEQ multiplex PCR; TCRdb keeps only in-frame clonotypes and omits some of them. The sample shows roughly 70,000 clones, roughly 79% of them seen only once. Specimen: PBMCs. The receptor source for this set is a man in his fifties in good health and CMV-seronegative.

V usage is TRBV19 and J usage is TRBJ2-1; D gene ambiguous. V was shortened by 2 bases and J by 10 bases, with 18 bases between the two germline ends. This CDR3 has 15 residues. Germline V gene data show CDR1 as LNHDA and CDR2 as SQIVND (reference sequence). CDR3 amino acids: CASSINSRGRLEQFF. CDR3 sequence (DNA): TGTGCCAGTAGTATAAATTCTCGAGGCAGACTCGAGCAGTTCTTC.

The rearrangement uses TRBV19 and TRBJ2-7; 11 bases match TRBD1. Per germline, CDR1 LNHDA and CDR2 SQIVND (reference sequence). Trimming removed 4 bases from V and 7 bases from J; junction bases left unmatched: 12. The CDR3 totals 16 residues. CDR3 DNA: TGTGCCAGTAGTAACGCGCCGGGACAGGGGGGTAGGGAGCAGTACTTC. It specifies CASSNAPGQGGREQYF.

The gene calls are TRBV27 and TRBJ2-7, with 9 bases fitting TRBD2. The germline CDR1 and CDR2 sequences are MNHEY and SMNVEV (reference sequence). The CDR3 contains 15 residues. V lost 7 bases to trimming and J lost 5 bases; unmatched junction nucleotides: 12. The CDR3 sequence is CASTNPTSGYNEQYF. DNA for the CDR3: TGTGCCAGCACCAATCCGACTAGCGGATATAACGAGCAGTACTTC.

The chain employs TRBV30 and TRBJ1-2; TRBD1 might be the D (5 bases). This CDR3 spans 12 amino acids. The germline V gene encodes CDR1 GTSNPN and CDR2 SVGIG (reference sequence). V was shortened by 6 bases and J by 8 bases, with 16 bases between the two germline ends. CDR3 sequence (DNA): TGTGCCTGCCCGGGGCCCCGGGAGGGCTACACCTTC. Protein: CACPGPREGYTF. The full variable domain, rest sourced from reference TRBV30 and TRBJ1-2, is SQTIHQWPATLVQPVGSPLSLECTVEGTSNPNLYWYRQAAGRGLQLLFYSVGIGQISSEVPQNLSASRPQDRQFILSSKKLLLSDSGFYLCACPGPREGYTFGSGTRLTVV.

The chain uses TRBV29-1 and TRBJ2-3; the match to TRBD1 covers 9 bases. J lost 2 bases, V lost 8 bases, and 5 bases had no gene match. The CDR3 totals 13 residues. Germline V gives CDR1 SQVTM, CDR2 ANQGSEA. CDR3 residues: CSPRDRATDTQYF. In nucleotides, the CDR3 is TGCAGCCCCCGGGACAGGGCCACAGATACGCAGTATTTT.

This clone was seen more than once but under ten times. V and J are TRBV2 and TRBJ2-1; TRBD2 matches at 9 bases. The ends lost 11 bases at V and 9 bases at J; junction bases unmatched: 17. The germline gives CDR1 SNHLY, CDR2 FYNNEI. This CDR3 has 15 residues. This chain's CDR3 is CASCSGSRDYGEQFF. In DNA form, the CDR3 reads TGTGCCTCTTGTAGCGGGAGCCGGGATTACGGTGAGCAGTTCTTC.

The CDR3 bases are TGTGCCAGCTCACCTTCCAGGCAAGAGACCCAGTACTTC. Its protein is CASSPSRQETQYF. This chain links TRBV18 with TRBJ2-5; D gene uncertain. The V gene's germline CDR1 is KGHSH and CDR2 LQKENI. The ends were cut back, 3 bases at V and 2 bases at J, with 7 bases in the middle. The CDR3 sequence is 13 residues long.

The rearrangement joins TRBV6-5 to TRBJ2-5; maybe TRBD1 (5 bases). Per the germline V gene, CDR1 is MNHEY and CDR2 is SVGAGI. Deletions cut 6 bases from V and 5 bases from J, with 13 bases between. The CDR3 runs to 13 residues. CDR3 DNA: TGTGCCAGCAGACAGGAGAATAGGGAGACCCAGTACTTC. Its translation is CASRQENRETQYF.

V and J are TRBV5-6 and TRBJ2-1, with 10 bases lining up with TRBD2. The CDR3 has 15 amino acids. The germline V gene encodes CDR1 SGHDT and CDR2 YYEEEE. The ends lost 0 bases at V and 8 bases at J; junction bases unmatched: 5. DNA for the CDR3: TGTGCCAGCAGCTTGGATCTAGCGGGGGTGGATGAGCAGTTCTTC. Translation gives CASSLDLAGVDEQFF.

The CDR3 DNA sequence: TGCGCCAGCAGTGTCGGACTAGCGGGAGTACAGTTCTTC. It translates to CASSVGLAGVQFF. This chain joins TRBV10-1 and TRBJ2-1; TRBD2 matches 13 bases. Germline V gene sequence: CDR1 WNHNN, CDR2 SYGVQD (reference sequence). V lost 4 bases to trimming and J lost 13 bases; unmatched junction nucleotides: 4. The CDR3 covers 13 residues.

The gene calls are TRBV9 and TRBJ2-5; D may be TRBD2 (7 bases). Trimming cost V 2 bases and J 5 bases, with 10 bases left between them. Germline V gives CDR1 SGDLS, CDR2 YYNGEE. The CDR3 is 13 residues long. CDR3 nucleotide sequence: TGTGCCAGCAGCGTTAGGGGGGGCGAGACCCAGTACTTC. Protein sequence: CASSVRGGETQYF.

This rearrangement joins TRBV18 to TRBJ1-1; 9 bases fit TRBD1. J lost 0 bases, V lost 6 bases, and 14 bases had no gene match. The V gene's germline CDR1 is KGHSH and CDR2 LQKENI. The CDR3 spans 18 residues. In DNA, the CDR3 is TGTGCCAGCTCTCGCCCCACAGGGGGCCCTACAATGAACACTGAAGCTTTCTTT. It specifies CASSRPTGGPTMNTEAFF.

The rearrangement links TRBV5-1 to TRBJ2-5, with a tentative D call TRBD1 (6 bases). Per the germline V gene, CDR1 is SGHRS and CDR2 is YFSETQ. The CDR3 totals 14 residues. Trimming shortened V by 4 bases and J by 5 bases, and 15 bases separated the two germline ends. This CDR3 is CASSKTAGDETQYF. As DNA, the CDR3 is TGCGCCAGCAGCAAGACCGCAGGGGACGAGACCCAGTACTTC.

This clone was detected a few times. DNA of the CDR3: TGTGCCAGCAGCCCGATGAGCGGCCATGAGCAGTTCTTC. Its protein is CASSPMSGHEQFF. The chain uses TRBV28 and TRBJ2-1, with D possibly being TRBD2 (5 bases). The CDR3 covers 13 residues. Germline CDR1 and CDR2: MDHEN and SYDVKM. The V and J ends lost 6 bases and 8 bases respectively, with 14 bases between them.

The gene calls are TRBV5-4 and TRBJ1-2, with 8 bases that match TRBD1. V lost 4 bases and J lost 1; bases outside the gene matches: 9. The CDR3 is 16 residues long. Germline values: CDR1 SGHNT, CDR2 YYREEE (reference sequence). CDR3 DNA sequence: TGTGCCAGCAGCCCACCTGGACAGGGTCATAACTATGGCTACACCTTC. Its translation is CASSPPGQGHNYGYTF.

V usage is TRBV7-8 and J usage is TRBJ1-4; TRBD1 agrees at 7 bases. The CDR3 spans 16 residues. The V segment lost 1 base and the J segment 0 bases; nucleotides outside the gene matches: 2. Germline loops: CDR1 SGHVS, CDR2 FQNEAQ. For the CDR3, the DNA is TGTGCCAGCAGCTTAGGGACAGGAGCAACTAATGAAAAACTGTTTTTT. Amino acid sequence: CASSLGTGATNEKLFF.

V and J are TRBV7-2 and TRBJ1-2, with 7 bases that match TRBD1. The ends lost 1 base at V and 8 bases at J; junction bases unmatched: 4. CDR3 length: 13 residues. CDR1 SGHTA and CDR2 FQGNSA come from the germline V gene. The CDR3 here is CASSLDGQVGYTF. The CDR3 nucleotides are TGTGCCAGCAGCTTAGACGGACAGGTCGGCTACACCTTC.

The chain couples TRBV25-1 to TRBJ2-1; 9 bases line up with TRBD2. The V gene's germline CDR1 is MGHDK and CDR2 SYGVNS. With V trimmed by 3 bases and J by 12 bases, 3 bases remained unmatched. This CDR3 comprises 12 residues. CDR3 in DNA: TGTGCCAGCAGTGATAGCGGGAGAGTGCAGTTCTTC. This sequence encodes CASSDSGRVQFF.